The 11 T cell receptor beta chains in this list originate from one sample, sequenced in a study of control samples from healthy donors and cancer patients. TCRdb's copy holds only in-frame clones and misses some; the assay was immunoSEQ multiplex PCR. Of about 100,000 clones listed, around 89% are singletons. Input material: blood. The receptors originated from a man aged 30 to 45 in good health.

The chain couples TRBV30 to TRBJ1-5; D remains unclear. Germline V CDR1 and CDR2: GTSNPN, SVGIG (reference sequence). V lost 0 bases to trimming and J lost 5 bases, with 14 bases between them. This CDR3 spans 15 amino acids. CDR3 region: CAWSVTARLDQPQHF. The CDR3, as DNA: TGTGCCTGGAGTGTAACTGCCAGGCTGGATCAGCCCCAGCATTTT.

The V gene is TRBV13, the J gene TRBJ2-3; 13 bases line up with TRBD2. Germline-derived CDR1 and CDR2 are PRHDT and FYEKMQ (reference sequence). CDR3 length: 20 amino acids. The trim removed 1 base at V and 0 bases at J, leaving 10 bases unmatched. This CDR3 is CASSLETGLAGAVSTDTQYF. Written as DNA, the CDR3 is TGTGCCAGCAGCTTAGAAACCGGACTAGCGGGAGCCGTTAGCACAGATACGCAGTATTTT.

A single count supports this clone. V gene TRBV18 combines with J gene TRBJ1-5; D might be TRBD1 (5 bases). V gave up 1 base and J gave up 5 bases, with 9 bases separating them. In germline, CDR1 is KGHSH, CDR2 LQKENI. There are 14 residues in the CDR3. In DNA form, the CDR3 reads TGTGCCAGCTCACCACAGGGGTTCGATCAGCCCCAGCATTTT. As protein: CASSPQGFDQPQHF.

The chain employs TRBV5-5 and TRBJ2-5; no clear D gene. Looked up from germline, CDR1 is SGHKS and CDR2 is YYEKEE (reference sequence). This CDR3 has 11 amino acids. V lost 5 bases and J lost 5, with 7 bases in between. The CDR3: CASRGTETQYF. In DNA form, the CDR3 reads TGTGCCAGCAGAGGAACGGAGACCCAGTACTTC.

The chain couples TRBV5-1 to TRBJ1-4, with 8 bases lining up with TRBD1. The V and J ends lost 4 bases and 8 bases, in that order; junction bases with no gene match: 13. The CDR3 has 16 residues. Germline V lookup: CDR1 SGHRS, CDR2 YFSETQ. DNA of the CDR3: TGCGCCAGCAGCCCCTCCATGGACAGGGCAAAAGAAAAACTGTTTTTT. Encoded protein: CASSPSMDRAKEKLFF.

This rearrangement joins TRBV29-1 to TRBJ1-2, with D perhaps TRBD1 (5 bases). This CDR3 has 12 residues. CDR1 is SQVTM and CDR2 is ANQGSEA in the germline V gene. V shed 6 bases and J shed 3 bases, with 11 bases lying between them. CDR3 in DNA: TGCAGCGTAGCCGGGGGGGACTATGGCTACACCTTC. Its protein product is CSVAGGDYGYTF.

The J gene is TRBJ1-4, the V gene TRBV28; perhaps TRBD1 as D (6 bases). The CDR3 has 16 residues. Per germline, CDR1 MDHEN and CDR2 SYDVKM. The ends were cut back, 0 bases at V and 2 bases at J, with 10 bases in the middle. In DNA form, the CDR3 reads TGTGCCAGCAGTTTATGGGGAACAGGGACTAATGAAAAACTGTTTTTT. It is translated as CASSLWGTGTNEKLFF.

This clone was seen a single time. The chain recombines TRBV6-5 with TRBJ2-2, with D possibly being TRBD1 or TRBD2 (5 bases each). The CDR3 is 13 residues long. Trimming removed 0 bases at V and 7 bases at J, with 6 bases between. In germline, CDR1 is MNHEY, CDR2 SVGAGI. The CDR3 DNA reads TGTGCCAGCAGTTACTCGGGGGTCGGGGAGCTGTTTTTT. Its protein product is CASSYSGVGELFF.

The chain uses TRBV9 and TRBJ2-5, with TRBD2 as a possible D gene (6 bases). Trimming took 4 bases from V and 3 from J, leaving 13 bases between them. The V gene's germline CDR1 is SGDLS and CDR2 YYNGEE. This CDR3 is 14 amino acids long. The CDR3 reads CASSSRGYKETQYF. CDR3 nucleotides: TGTGCCAGCAGCAGTCGGGGGTACAAAGAGACCCAGTACTTC.

The V and J genes are TRBV5-1 and TRBJ2-3; D possibly corresponds to TRBD1 (5 bases). CDR1 and CDR2 from the germline V gene are SGHRS and YFSETQ. V was pared by 4 bases and J by 0 bases, with 12 bases between. The CDR3 loop spans 15 amino acids. DNA for the CDR3: TGCGCCAGCAGCCTAGGGGTTTCAAGCACAGATACGCAGTATTTT. Its protein product is CASSLGVSSTDTQYF.

This clone has only one observation. This chain uses TRBV27 with TRBJ1-4; D not certain. This CDR3 comprises 15 residues. Trimming shortened V by 5 bases and J by 8 bases, and 18 bases separated the two germline ends. Germline CDR1 and CDR2: MNHEY and SMNVEV (reference sequence). The CDR3 reads CASSPPSTFREKLFF. In DNA form, the CDR3 reads TGTGCCAGCAGTCCCCCCTCGACGTTTAGGGAAAAACTGTTTTTT.